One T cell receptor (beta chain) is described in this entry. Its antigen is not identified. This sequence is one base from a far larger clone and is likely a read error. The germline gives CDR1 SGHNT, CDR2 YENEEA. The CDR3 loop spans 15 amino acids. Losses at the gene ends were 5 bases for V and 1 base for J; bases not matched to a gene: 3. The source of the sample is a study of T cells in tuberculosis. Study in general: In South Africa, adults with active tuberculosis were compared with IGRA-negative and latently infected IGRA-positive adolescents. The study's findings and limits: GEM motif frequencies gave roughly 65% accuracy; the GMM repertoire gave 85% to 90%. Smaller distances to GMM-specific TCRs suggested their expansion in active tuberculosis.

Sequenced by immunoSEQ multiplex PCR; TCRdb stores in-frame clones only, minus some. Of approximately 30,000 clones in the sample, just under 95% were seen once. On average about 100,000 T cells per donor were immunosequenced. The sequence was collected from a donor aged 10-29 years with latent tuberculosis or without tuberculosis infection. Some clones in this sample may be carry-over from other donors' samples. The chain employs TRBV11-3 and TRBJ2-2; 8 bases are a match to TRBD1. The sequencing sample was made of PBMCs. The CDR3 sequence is CASSPGTGNTGELFF. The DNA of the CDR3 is TGTGCCAGCAGCCCCGGGACAGGGAACACCGGGGAGCTGTTTTTT.